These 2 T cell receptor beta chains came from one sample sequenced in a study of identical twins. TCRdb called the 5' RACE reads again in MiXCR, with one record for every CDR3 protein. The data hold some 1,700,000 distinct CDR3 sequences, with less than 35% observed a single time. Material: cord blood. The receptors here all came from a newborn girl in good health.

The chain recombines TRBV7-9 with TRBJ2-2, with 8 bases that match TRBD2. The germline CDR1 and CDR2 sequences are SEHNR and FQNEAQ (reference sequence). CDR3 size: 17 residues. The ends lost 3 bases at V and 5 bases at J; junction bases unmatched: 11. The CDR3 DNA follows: TGTGCCAGCAGCTTGAAAGGCGGGGGGCCTGTAACCGGGGAGCTGTTTTTT. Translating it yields CASSLKGGGPVTGELFF. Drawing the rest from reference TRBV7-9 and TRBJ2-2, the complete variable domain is DTGVSQNPRHKITKRGQNVTFRCDPISEHNRLYWYRQTLGQGPEFLTYFQNEAQLEKSRLLSDRFSAERPKGSFSTLEIQRTEQGDSAMYLCASSLKGGGPVTGELFFGEGSRLTVL.

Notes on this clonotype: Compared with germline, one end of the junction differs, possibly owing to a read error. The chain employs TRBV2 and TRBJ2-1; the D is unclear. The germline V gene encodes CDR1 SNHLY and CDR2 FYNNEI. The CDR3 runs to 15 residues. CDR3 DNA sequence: TGTGGCAGCAGTGAAGAGGTGTCCCGCTACAATGAGCAGTTCTTC. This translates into CGSSEEVSRYNEQFF.